This passage covers 16 T cell receptor beta chains from one sample sequenced in a study of response to subunit inactivated influenza vaccine. Each CDR3 protein gets one entry after TCRdb re-called the RT-PCR reads with MiXCR. The repertoire includes approximately 520,000 distinct CDR3 sequences, 16% of them detected once, and roughly 3% sits in the top ten. Sequenced material: CD4+ T cells sorted from PBMCs, taken roughly 24 months after vaccination. The receptors were gathered from a man aged 50 to 75 who received an inactivated influenza vaccine.

In its sample, this clonotype was seen many times. This chain joins TRBV12-3 or TRBV12-4 and TRBJ2-1; the D gene is possibly TRBD2 (6 bases). Between the trimmed V and J ends, which lost 6 bases and 7 bases, there was a span of 7 bases. The CDR3 spans 11 residues. CDR3 loop: CASSRGNEQFF. The CDR3 coding sequence is TGTGCCAGCAGCCGGGGGAATGAGCAGTTCTTC.

This rearrangement joins TRBV20-1 to TRBJ2-3; 12 bases match TRBD2. The CDR3 spans 16 residues. Germline V gene data show CDR1 as DFQATT and CDR2 as SNEGSKA (reference sequence). V lost 6 bases, J lost 4 bases, and 11 bases stayed unmatched. The CDR3 here is CSAVLSSGRAPDTQYF. CDR3 sequence (DNA): TGCAGTGCGGTCCTTTCTAGCGGGAGGGCCCCAGATACGCAGTATTTT.

There are many counts of this clonotype. The V call is TRBV9, the J call TRBJ2-1; D possibly uses TRBD1 or TRBD2 (6 bases each). CDR3 length: 17 amino acids. Trimming took 3 bases from V and 0 from J, leaving 16 bases between them. The V gene's germline CDR1 is SGDLS and CDR2 YYNGEE. In nucleotides, the CDR3 is TGTGCCAGCAGCGCGGGGGACAATTCCCGCTCCTACAATGAGCAGTTCTTC. It yields the protein CASSAGDNSRSYNEQFF.

V is TRBV11-2 and J is TRBJ2-1, with 11 nucleotides matching TRBD2. V gave up 5 bases and J gave up 3 bases; unmatched junction bases: 3. Germline V CDR1 and CDR2: SGHAT, FQNNGV. The CDR3 is 15 amino acids. CDR3 in DNA: TGTGCCAGCAGCGCGACTAGCGGGGTCTACAATGAGCAGTTCTTC. The encoded protein is CASSATSGVYNEQFF.

This chain connects TRBV10-3 to TRBJ1-6, with 8 bases matching TRBD1. Germline assignment: CDR1 ENHRY and CDR2 SYGVKD. The V gene end was trimmed by 10 bases and the J gene end by 5 bases; junction bases not matched to a gene: 4. This CDR3 has 13 amino acids. The CDR3 reads CASKTGDNSPLHF. The CDR3 nucleotides are TGTGCCAGCAAGACAGGGGATAATTCACCCCTCCACTTT.

The V call is TRBV6-2 or TRBV6-3, the J call TRBJ2-7, with TRBD2 matching 9 bases. CDR3 length equals 15 residues. Germline V gene data show CDR1 as MNHEY and CDR2 as SVGEGT. V trimming: 2 bases; J trimming: 6 bases; junction bases outside the gene matches: 8. The CDR3: CASSYRREGRTEQYF. As DNA, the CDR3 is TGTGCCAGCAGTTACAGGCGGGAGGGCCGAACCGAGCAGTACTTC.

This chain connects TRBV30 to TRBJ2-1, with 11 bases that match TRBD1. Germline CDR1 is GTSNPN and CDR2 is SVGIG (reference sequence). With V trimmed by 7 bases and J by 8 bases, 13 bases remained unmatched. The CDR3 covers 15 residues. The chain's CDR3 is CASNLWDRGLDEQFF. The CDR3, as DNA: TGTGCCTCGAACCTATGGGACAGGGGGTTGGATGAGCAGTTCTTC.

The chain carries TRBV7-2 and TRBJ2-7, with D perhaps TRBD2 (6 bases). Germline V gene sequence: CDR1 SGHTA, CDR2 FQGNSA. This CDR3 is built from 15 residues. V lost 1 base and J lost 6, with 16 bases in between. The CDR3 is CASSLGSGWIREQYF. DNA for the CDR3: TGTGCCAGCAGCTTAGGGAGCGGGTGGATTCGCGAGCAGTACTTC.

This clonotype was recorded a few times. The J gene is TRBJ1-2, the V gene TRBV13; D is unclear. CDR1 PRHDT and CDR2 FYEKMQ come from the germline V gene (reference sequence). V lost 2 bases to trimming and J lost 4 bases, with 11 bases between them. This CDR3 is built from 14 residues. This CDR3 is CASSLWRESYGYTF. The DNA for the CDR3 is TGTGCCAGCAGCTTATGGAGAGAAAGCTATGGCTACACCTTC.

This clonotype has ten or more counts. The chain uses TRBV12-3 or TRBV12-4 and TRBJ2-3; possibly TRBD2 for D (6 bases). The CDR3 totals 11 residues. V was clipped by 5 bases and J by 13 bases, with 13 bases between them. CDR3 protein: CASSPGLLEYF. CDR3 bases: TGTGCCAGCAGTCCGGGACTCCTCGAGTATTTT.

V is TRBV6-1 and J is TRBJ1-5; D may be TRBD1 (5 bases). This CDR3 contains 16 residues. The germline V gene has CDR1 MNHNS and CDR2 SASEGT. V lost 6 bases and J 2 bases, leaving 17 bases between the germline ends. CDR3 loop: CASSPTATGGNQPQHF. The CDR3 DNA sequence: TGTGCCAGCAGCCCGACAGCTACGGGGGGCAATCAGCCCCAGCATTTT.

There are a few counts of this clonotype. This chain links TRBV7-8 with TRBJ2-7; perhaps D is TRBD1 or TRBD2 (5 bases each). Germline CDR1 is SGHVS and CDR2 is FQNEAQ. The CDR3 spans 16 residues. The V end lost 0 bases, the J end lost 7 bases, and 19 bases lay between the germline ends. This chain's CDR3 is CASSLALVGVTGEQYF. The CDR3 DNA sequence: TGTGCCAGCAGCTTAGCGCTTGTAGGGGTAACGGGGGAGCAGTACTTC.

The chain joins TRBV27 to TRBJ2-6, with 7 bases that match TRBD1. V shed 4 bases, J shed 3 bases, and the junction held 3 bases outside the gene matches. In germline, CDR1 is MNHEY, CDR2 SMNVEV (reference sequence). The CDR3 runs to 15 residues. CDR3: CASSSDRVGANVLTF. The CDR3 coding sequence is TGTGCCAGCAGTTCCGACAGGGTTGGGGCCAACGTCCTGACTTTC.

V gene TRBV7-2 combines with J gene TRBJ1-2; the D gene is possibly TRBD1 (5 bases). The CDR3 covers 15 residues. V lost 2 bases, J lost 0 bases, and 10 bases lay in between. The V gene's germline CDR1 is SGHTA and CDR2 FQGNSA. The CDR3 sequence is CASSLTMGPNYGYTF. CDR3 sequence (DNA): TGTGCCAGCAGCTTAACTATGGGACCTAACTATGGCTACACCTTC.

The V call is TRBV6-5, the J call TRBJ2-1; 7 bases map to TRBD2. The junction had 5 bases not matched to a gene; V was cut back by 2 bases and J by 4 bases. Germline loops: CDR1 MNHEY, CDR2 SVGAGI. This CDR3 comprises 15 residues. CDR3 amino acids: CASSYTQAGYNEQFF. CDR3 coding DNA: TGTGCCAGCAGTTACACCCAAGCGGGGTACAATGAGCAGTTCTTC.

This chain links TRBV7-8 with TRBJ1-6; D might be TRBD1 (6 bases). This CDR3 is 14 amino acids long. Germline V gene sequence: CDR1 SGHVS, CDR2 FQNEAQ. Trimming took 5 bases from V and 8 from J, leaving 13 bases between them. The CDR3 region is CASSATGRYSPLHF. The CDR3 nucleotides read TGTGCCAGCAGCGCCACAGGGAGGTATTCACCCCTCCACTTT. Full variable domain (missing parts from reference TRBV7-8 and TRBJ1-6): GAGVSQSPRYKVAKRGQDVALRCDPISGHVSLFWYQQALGQGPEFLTYFQNEAQLDKSGLPSDRFFAERPEGSVSTLKIQRTQQEDSAVYLCASSATGRYSPLHFGNGTRLTVT.